The 13 T cell receptor beta chains listed next were all sequenced from one sample in a study of shared clonotypes between healthy human individuals. CD45RO-negative, CCR7-selected cells formed the naive CD8 fraction, which excluded terminally differentiated effector memory CD45RA+ cells. The protocol was immunoSEQ multiplex PCR, while the TCRdb copy is restricted to in-frame clones and leaves out a portion. Of hundreds of thousands of clones in the sample, 85% to 95% were seen once. The sample taken for sequencing was naive CD8+ T cells sorted from blood. All receptors come from a woman in her thirties in good health.

This chain uses TRBV7-2 with TRBJ2-7; tentative D call: TRBD1 (5 bases). V was pared by 3 bases and J by 3 bases, with 12 bases between. CDR3 size: 14 residues. Germline CDR1 and CDR2: SGHTA and FQGNSA. The CDR3 DNA follows: TGTGCCAGCAGCTTTGGCACAGGTCTCTACGAGCAGTACTTC. Amino acid sequence: CASSFGTGLYEQYF. The complete variable domain, with remaining parts taken from reference TRBV7-2 and TRBJ2-7, reads GAGVSQSPSNKVTEKGKDVELRCDPISGHTALYWYRQSLGQGLEFLIYFQGNSAPDKSGLPSDRFSAERTGGSVSTLTIQRTQQEDSAVYLCASSFGTGLYEQYFGPGTRLTVT.

The rearrangement joins TRBV28 to TRBJ1-5; D is undetermined. CDR1 is MDHEN, CDR2 SYDVKM, per germline. V was pared by 2 bases and J by 2 bases, with 10 bases between. The CDR3 has 15 amino acids. CDR3 sequence: CASSLPGWGNQPQHF. As DNA, the CDR3 is TGTGCCAGCAGTTTACCCGGGTGGGGCAATCAGCCCCAGCATTTT.

The V and J genes are TRBV5-6 and TRBJ1-5; D ambiguous. V shed 1 base and J shed 7 bases, with 12 bases lying between them. Germline CDR1 and CDR2: SGHDT and YYEEEE. The length of the CDR3 is 14 residues. The CDR3 bases are TGTGCCAGCAGCTTGTTCGACTCTGGGCAGCCCCAGCATTTT. The encoded protein is CASSLFDSGQPQHF.

V usage is TRBV15 and J usage is TRBJ1-2; D possibly corresponds to TRBD1 (6 bases). Germline V gene lookup returns CDR1 LNHNV and CDR2 YYDKDF (reference sequence). V was clipped by 0 bases and J by 9 bases, with 8 bases between them. The CDR3 runs to 12 residues. The CDR3 spells CATSRDRGSYTF. The CDR3 DNA follows: TGTGCCACCAGCAGAGACAGGGGTAGCTACACCTTC.

The rearrangement uses TRBV19 and TRBJ1-1; D is unresolved. V lost 2 bases to trimming and J lost 5 bases, with 9 bases between them. CDR3 length equals 13 residues. CDR1 is LNHDA, CDR2 SQIVND, per germline (reference sequence). This CDR3 is CASSITQRTEAFF. CDR3 in DNA: TGTGCCAGTAGTATAACCCAGAGGACTGAAGCTTTCTTT. The whole variable domain, filled in from reference TRBV19 and TRBJ1-1, reads DGGITQSPKYLFRKEGQNVTLSCEQNLNHDAMYWYRQDPGQGLRLIYYSQIVNDFQKGDIAEGYSVSREKKESFPLTVTSAQKNPTAFYLCASSITQRTEAFFGQGTRLTVV.

The V and J genes are TRBV28 and TRBJ2-7, with a weak D call TRBD1 (5 bases). The CDR3 has 12 amino acids. The germline V gene has CDR1 MDHEN and CDR2 SYDVKM. Trimming left V 11 bases short and J 3 bases short, with 14 bases between. CDR3: CAARTDSYEQYF. DNA for the CDR3: TGTGCCGCCCGGACCGACAGCTACGAGCAGTACTTC.

The chain links TRBV15 to TRBJ1-5; D might be TRBD1 (6 bases). Per germline, CDR1 LNHNV and CDR2 YYDKDF (reference sequence). The CDR3 extends over 15 amino acids. V dropped 3 bases and J dropped 5 bases, with 14 bases sitting between them. For the CDR3, the DNA is TGTGCCACCAGCAGGGGTGGGGGGGCTCATCAGCCCCAGCATTTT. Translation gives CATSRGGGAHQPQHF.

This chain connects TRBV5-4 to TRBJ2-5; TRBD1 matches 7 bases. The J call is in doubt because the DNA end fits TRBJ2-7 better. This CDR3 is 15 amino acids long. Looked up from germline, CDR1 is SGHNT and CDR2 is YYREEE (reference sequence). CDR3 region: CASSLAGQDHYEQYF. CDR3 nucleotides: TGTGCCAGCAGCTTGGCCGGACAGGACCACTACGAGCAGTACTTC.

Concerning this clone itself: Other DNA sequences within the sample encode an identical CDR3. This chain connects TRBV27 to TRBJ2-3; D call uncertain. Germline V lookup: CDR1 MNHEY, CDR2 SMNVEV (reference sequence). The CDR3 contains 12 residues. V lost 5 bases and J 0 bases, leaving 3 bases between the germline ends. CDR3 nucleotide sequence: TGTGCCAGCAGTCCCAGCACAGATACGCAGTATTTT. The encoded protein is CASSPSTDTQYF.

J is TRBJ2-7 and V is TRBV29-1; tentative D call: TRBD2 (5 bases). CDR3 size: 12 residues. Trimming left V 4 bases short and J 5 bases short, with 12 bases between. Germline V gene lookup returns CDR1 SQVTM and CDR2 ANQGSEA. In nucleotides, the CDR3 is TGCAGCGTTGTCATGGAGGCGGACGAGCAGTACTTC. It yields the protein CSVVMEADEQYF.

This chain links TRBV27 with TRBJ2-1; D unclear. The CDR3 is 13 amino acids. Trimming removed 2 bases at V and 2 bases at J, with 4 bases between. Per germline, CDR1 MNHEY and CDR2 SMNVEV (reference sequence). The CDR3 coding sequence is TGTGCCAGCAGTTTACCAGCCTACAATGAGCAGTTCTTC. Translation: CASSLPAYNEQFF.

The chain combines TRBV9 with TRBJ2-3, with D possibly called TRBD1 or TRBD2 (5 bases each). V lost 4 bases, J lost 1 base, and 22 bases lay in between. Per germline, CDR1 SGDLS and CDR2 YYNGEE. This CDR3 region has 18 residues. The CDR3 here is CASSMLTGTTERTDTQYF. In nucleotides, the CDR3 is TGTGCCAGCAGCATGCTAACCGGGACGACTGAACGCACAGATACGCAGTATTTT.

The rearrangement joins TRBV13 to TRBJ2-1; D is perhaps TRBD2 (6 bases). The CDR3 contains 17 residues. Per germline, CDR1 PRHDT and CDR2 FYEKMQ (reference sequence). Trimming cost V 6 bases and J 3 bases, with 21 bases left between them. The CDR3 DNA reads as TGTGCCAGCAGACAACCCGTTCGGGAGCCTGACTACAATGAGCAGTTCTTC. Translation gives CASRQPVREPDYNEQFF. Supplemented by reference TRBV13 and TRBJ2-1, the full variable domain reads AAGVIQSPRHLIKEKRETATLKCYPIPRHDTVYWYQQGPGQDPQFLISFYEKMQSDKGSIPDRFSAQQFSDYHSELNMSSLELGDSALYFCASRQPVREPDYNEQFFGPGTRLTVL.